This record looks at one TCR beta chain sequence and its context. The clone's antigen remains unknown. No base qualities exist here, and no much larger clone lies one base off it. Each donor gave one peripheral blood draw, roughly 120 mL on average, collected into heparinised tubes. Naive, central memory, regulatory and stem cell-like memory CD4+ T cells were sorted on a BD FACSAria II using a panel including CD45RO, CCR7, CD25, CD127, CD95 and CD27. Every sorted population had a purity above 95%. Right away, PBMCs were isolated by Lymphoprep density gradient centrifugation and were stained directly, with no culture step. Samples were stained and sorted in pairs, with one healthy donor and one patient per experiment, so that batch effects were minimized. This record belongs to a study of beta chain features in type 1 diabetes (dated by TCRdb to about 2018). Study-wide context: No differences in mean age, gender distribution, total cell number or subset yield were found between patients and healthy donors. The study compared the TCRB repertoires of sorted circulating CD4+ T cell subsets in recently diagnosed type 1 diabetes patients with those in matched healthy donors. Regulatory and stem cell-like memory subsets were isolated from only 8 patients and roughly eight healthy donors, whereas naive and central memory subsets came from all 30 or so donors. A total of approximately 99,000,000 sorted cells were examined across all samples, and RNA yield correlated strongly with the number of cells per subset. Results the study describes overall, beyond this receptor: A moderate but significant shortening of TCRB CDR3 length was observed in type 1 diabetes patients in all four CD4+ subsets. Shorter templates might have been favored by PCR, but patient and control samples were amplified and corrected together, so both groups would have been affected equally by any skew. At VDJ recombination sites, patients with type 1 diabetes made fewer insertions and deleted more nucleotides, a pattern implying thymic rearrangement abnormalities. Naive, central memory and regulatory TCRB repertoires appeared to be more similar among patients than among healthy donors. HLA sub-analyses involved small numbers of individuals, so any influence of HLA type on TCRB rearrangement remained unresolved. Sequencing cDNA rather than genomic DNA could over-represent highly expressing activated cells, although activation and CD3 levels did not differ between groups.

Its CDR3 holds 15 amino acids, cysteine through phenylalanine. CDR3 DNA is the only sequence kept; it has 45 bases, read in frame from the first base. V loses 0 bases of germline sequence and J loses 6 bases, and the interval between the two ends is 15 bases. The germline V gene encodes CDR1 SGHTA and CDR2 FQGNSA. All of the isolated RNA was reverse transcribed with the High Capacity cDNA Reverse Transcription Kit, so expressed TCRB transcripts were sequenced. Naive, central memory and regulatory T cell samples underwent deep immunoSEQ sequencing, averaging about 3.57 million total reads per sample. After sorted cells were lysed in RLT buffer, RNA was extracted with DNase-treated RNeasy Micro or Mini kits, with the choice depending on cell number. To prevent cross-contamination, each cell subset was processed individually, whereas patient and healthy donor samples were processed jointly. The immunoSEQ multiplex PCR was used to amplify TCRB sequences from cDNA, generating 87-bp fragments that spanned the CDR3 region. Amplicons were sequenced on the Illumina HiSeq platform. The source study handled its data this way. PCR bias was corrected computationally using synthetic template baselines, and reads within Hamming distance 2 were collapsed, with unmergeable singletons discarded. Reads were aligned against IMGT so that V, D and J genes, CDR3 length and insertions or deletions at six rearrangement sites could be assigned. Within each subset, clonotype counts were normalized to the number of sorted cells before true diversity and Gini coefficients were calculated with the tcR R package. The overlap coefficient, calculated on TCRB nucleotide sequences, was used to quantify repertoire sharing. As a proxy for the pre-selection repertoire, out-of-frame TCRB sequences from naive cells were analyzed. TCRdb's version of the immuneACCESS table is confined to in-frame rearrangements and falls short of the full clone set. An unresolved V gene accounts for under half of the shortfall where checked; the remainder is of unknown origin. That table supplies the V and J calls and clone size; D and trimming were determined from the DNA. The sample profile shows 250,000 to 300,000 clones; over 11% of them were found once. The ten largest clones represent 0.015% to 0.02% of the sample.

The sequence came from a man between 25 and 39 years old with type 1 diabetes. Rearrangement joined TRBV7-2 to TRBJ2-7, with a tentative D gene TRBD1 over 6 matching bases. The material sequenced was naive CD4+ T cells from blood. The cell subset or site label, read with the paper, signifies: true naive CD4+ T cells. Here the CDR3 is given as CASSLAQGSWGEQYF. The sequenced DNA: TGTGCCAGCAGCTTAGCGCAGGGGTCTTGGGGCGAGCAGTACTTC.